This TCR beta chain was sequenced in a study of blood T cell repertoires in COVID-19. All enrollees were about 18 to 100 years old and from roughly 22 US areas. Source study methods: Amplification of reference gene primers provided the estimated nucleated cell counts. Clones were read by immunoSEQ multiplex PCR, and TCRdb kept only the in-frame ones, dropping some. V, J and clone size reflect that table, while D and trimming were determined from the DNA. The sample consists of approximately 200,000 clones, less than 85% of them appearing once. V lost 7 bases, J lost 7 bases, and 8 bases stayed unmatched. The CDR3 is 14 amino acids. Per the germline V gene, CDR1 is MNHEY and CDR2 is SMNVEV (reference sequence).

The sequenced sample was PBMCs or T cells enriched from blood (not recorded which). The source of this sequence is a middle-aged man who had recovered from COVID-19. This chain connects TRBV27 to TRBJ2-1, with 9 bases fitting TRBD1. The DNA of the CDR3 is TGTGCCAGCAAGCCGGGACAGGGCTGGAATGAGCAGTTCTTC. Protein product: CASKPGQGWNEQFF.